This T cell receptor (beta chain) was captured by sequencing in a study of long-term antiretroviral therapy in people with HIV. Study results and caveats: Clones showing expansion before ART dominated the repertoire at all time points.

Germline V gene data show CDR1 as SEHNR and CDR2 as FQNEAQ (reference sequence). This CDR3 region has 14 residues. Trimming removed 5 bases from V and 4 bases from J, with 13 bases in between. Running of the v3.0 immunoSEQ assay took place at survey level. TCRdb keeps only in-frame clones here, not all; method: immunoSEQ multiplex PCR. The table includes 25,000 to 30,000 clones, around nine tenths detected once. About this clone itself: Its antigen is undetermined.

Source: unsorted PBMCs, taken 0.5 years after starting antiretroviral therapy. The source of this sequence is a woman between 18 and 29 years old with HIV. The chain has TRBV7-9 and TRBJ2-3; the D gene is possibly TRBD2 (6 bases). The CDR3 sequence: CASSPPRLADTQYF. The CDR3 coding sequence is TGTGCCAGCAGCCCCCCCCGACTAGCAGATACGCAGTATTTT. Complete variable domain (other parts from reference TRBV7-9 and TRBJ2-3): DTGVSQNPRHKITKRGQNVTFRCDPISEHNRLYWYRQTLGQGPEFLTYFQNEAQLEKSRLLSDRFSAERPKGSFSTLEIQRTEQGDSAMYLCASSPPRLADTQYFGPGTRLTVL.